This TCR beta chain comes out of a study of blood T cell repertoires in COVID-19. Study details: Nucleic acid was either cDNA or gDNA, and it came from T cells, B-cell-depleted T cells, or PBMCs.

The CDR3 loop spans 16 amino acids. Germline-derived CDR1 and CDR2 are MDHEN and SYDVKM. Trimming shortened V by 3 bases and J by 1 base, and 13 bases separated the two germline ends. Under the authors' procedure: Reference gene primer amplification in the assay estimated nucleated cell counts. TCRdb's copy holds only in-frame clones and misses some; the assay was immunoSEQ multiplex PCR. V, J and clone size are those of that table, while D and trimming were read from the DNA. The sample has 200,000 or so clones, around 90% seen once; the top ten hold under 7%. The chain links TRBV28 to TRBJ1-5; D unclear. This clonotype was sampled from a man in his sixties who had recovered from COVID-19. Sequencing input: peripheral blood. The CDR3 loop is CASSFHPGKSNQPQHF. CDR3 sequence (DNA): TGTGCCAGCAGTTTTCACCCGGGTAAAAGCAATCAGCCCCAGCATTTT.